The 22 T cell receptor beta chains presented below share a single source sample, sequenced in a study of cytomegalovirus exposure and HLA in healthy donors. Primers: 60 Vbeta forward and 13 Jbeta reverse. The table came from immunoSEQ multiplex PCR; TCRdb's copy has only in-frame clones and leaves some out. The sample lists some 120,000 clones, over 60% occurring once. The sequenced sample was PBMCs. The origin of the receptors is a man aged 18 to 29 in good health and CMV-seronegative.

The chain combines TRBV28 with TRBJ2-1; 8 bases agree with TRBD1. The CDR3 has 13 amino acids. Germline CDR1 reads MDHEN; CDR2 reads SYDVKM. The CDR3: CGIRDRRYNEQFF. In DNA form, the CDR3 reads TGTGGGATACGGGACAGGCGATACAATGAGCAGTTCTTC.

This clone was recorded once. V is TRBV10-3 and J is TRBJ2-5; perhaps TRBD2 as D (6 bases). The V gene lost 11 bases and the J gene lost 5 bases, with 24 bases spanning the gap. This CDR3 contains 15 residues. Germline-derived CDR1 and CDR2 are ENHRY and SYGVKD. The CDR3 reads CAPSRSLYGGETQYF. CDR3 sequence (DNA): TGTGCCCCTTCAAGGTCCCTATATGGGGGGGAGACCCAGTACTTC.

This clone occurred once. The chain employs TRBV18 and TRBJ1-4, with unresolved D. V lost 1 base, J lost 6 bases, and 12 bases lay in between. The CDR3 length is 15 residues. Germline values: CDR1 KGHSH, CDR2 LQKENI. CDR3 amino acids: CASSPQFEVYEKLFF. The CDR3 DNA reads TGTGCCAGCTCACCACAATTCGAGGTGTATGAAAAACTGTTTTTT.

The chain has TRBV30 and TRBJ1-4; D is undetermined. V was cut by 1 base and J by 5 bases, with 8 bases left in between. This CDR3 comprises 13 residues. Germline loops: CDR1 GTSNPN, CDR2 SVGIG (reference sequence). The CDR3 DNA reads as TGTGCCTGGAGTGGTCCAGTGAATGAAAAACTGTTTTTT. This translates into CAWSGPVNEKLFF.

This clone was counted only a few times. The J gene is TRBJ1-2, the V gene TRBV2; a possible D gene is TRBD1 (6 bases). Germline V CDR1 and CDR2: SNHLY, FYNNEI. Trimming stripped 6 bases from V and 0 bases from J, with 14 bases between. This CDR3 contains 15 residues. CDR3 DNA sequence: TGTGCCAGCAGCCTACGACAGGAGACTAACTATGGCTACACCTTC. Translated, it gives CASSLRQETNYGYTF.

V gene TRBV9 combines with J gene TRBJ2-1; D perhaps matches TRBD2 (6 bases). CDR1 is SGDLS and CDR2 is YYNGEE in the germline V gene. V gave up 0 bases and J gave up 0 bases, with 13 bases separating them. The length of the CDR3 is 17 residues. CDR3 DNA: TGTGCCAGCAGCGTAGCTGGTCTAGCGAACTCCTACAATGAGCAGTTCTTC. Encoded protein: CASSVAGLANSYNEQFF.

This clone was counted once. The chain combines TRBV2 with TRBJ2-5; 8 nucleotides align to TRBD1. This CDR3 has 14 amino acids. V lost 6 bases, J lost 5 bases, and 8 bases stayed unmatched. Germline CDR1 SNHLY, CDR2 FYNNEI. The DNA of the CDR3 is TGTGCCAGCAGACAGGACAGGGTTTGGGAGACCCAGTACTTC. Amino acid sequence: CASRQDRVWETQYF.

This clone was counted only a few times. The chain recombines TRBV7-3 with TRBJ2-1, with TRBD2 identical over 7 bases. Germline V gene lookup returns CDR1 SGHTA and CDR2 FQGTGA. V shed 8 bases, J shed 0 bases, and the junction held 4 bases outside the gene matches. The CDR3 is 14 amino acids. The CDR3 DNA reads as TGTGCCAGCGGGGCGGGGGACTCCTACAATGAGCAGTTCTTC. Protein sequence: CASGAGDSYNEQFF.

Only a few counts were recorded for this clone. The chain is built from TRBV9 and TRBJ2-3; the D gene is possibly TRBD2 (5 bases). Germline V CDR1 and CDR2: SGDLS, YYNGEE. This CDR3 spans 12 amino acids. V was pared by 3 bases and J by 6 bases, with 8 bases between. This CDR3 is CASSGEGDTQYF. In DNA form, the CDR3 reads TGTGCCAGCAGCGGAGAGGGCGATACGCAGTATTTT.

The V call is TRBV19, the J call TRBJ1-1; TRBD1 might be the D (6 bases). This CDR3 has 15 residues. Trimming shortened V by 1 base and J by 5 bases, and 14 bases separated the two germline ends. Germline V lookup: CDR1 LNHDA, CDR2 SQIVND (reference sequence). The CDR3 bases are TGTGCCAGTAGTATAGTCTCAGGGGATCCTACTGAAGCTTTCTTT. Translation gives CASSIVSGDPTEAFF.

V is TRBV6-4 and J is TRBJ2-3, with TRBD2 identical over 9 bases. Germline V CDR1 and CDR2: MRHNA, SNTAGT. After removal of 3 bases from V and 5 bases from J, the junction contained 15 bases not matched to a gene. This CDR3 is 18 amino acids long. CDR3 sequence (DNA): TGTGCCAGCAGTGAGGTTCTCGTTGTGATAGCGGGAGTAGATACGCAGTATTTT. It yields the protein CASSEVLVVIAGVDTQYF.

This chain uses TRBV6-5 with TRBJ2-5, with D maybe TRBD2 (5 bases). This CDR3 is 15 amino acids long. Germline assignment: CDR1 MNHEY and CDR2 SVGAGI. The V end lost 7 bases, the J end lost 10 bases, and 25 bases lay between the germline ends. CDR3 sequence: CASKHPRGLAGYQYF. The CDR3 DNA follows: TGTGCCAGCAAACACCCGCGTGGGCTAGCAGGATACCAGTACTTC.

CDR3 DNA sequence: TGTGCCAGCAGATACCGACAGGGCTACACCTTC. This encodes CASRYRQGYTF. The rearrangement joins TRBV28 to TRBJ1-2, with a weak D call TRBD1 (5 bases). V lost 6 bases and J lost 8, with 10 bases in between. The CDR3 is 11 residues long. CDR1 MDHEN and CDR2 SYDVKM come from the germline V gene.

The chain has TRBV29-1 and TRBJ1-3; a weak D match, TRBD1 (6 bases). Trimming left V 4 bases short and J 3 bases short, with 16 bases between. The CDR3 length is 15 residues. From germline, CDR1 is SQVTM and CDR2 ANQGSEA. CDR3 in DNA: TGCAGCGTTGTAAGGATACAGGGATATGGAAACACCATATATTTT. Translation: CSVVRIQGYGNTIYF.

The chain joins TRBV5-4 to TRBJ2-1; 8 bases line up with TRBD2. Germline CDR1 and CDR2: SGHNT and YYREEE (reference sequence). This CDR3 is built from 13 residues. The V segment lost 4 bases and the J segment 8 bases; nucleotides outside the gene matches: 5. The CDR3 DNA sequence: TGTGCCAGCAGCGCCCGGACTAGCCATGAGCAGTTCTTC. The encoded protein is CASSARTSHEQFF.

The CDR3 sequence: CASSSQTSGTNEQFF. In DNA, the CDR3 is TGTGCCAGCAGCTCCCAGACTAGCGGGACAAATGAGCAGTTCTTC. This chain links TRBV7-2 with TRBJ2-1, with TRBD2 identical over 11 bases. Looked up from germline, CDR1 is SGHTA and CDR2 is FQGNSA. J was trimmed by 7 bases and V by 4 bases; bases with no gene match: 6. The CDR3 runs to 15 residues.

The rearrangement joins TRBV10-3 to TRBJ1-2; a weak D match, TRBD1 (5 bases). The V gene's germline CDR1 is ENHRY and CDR2 SYGVKD. The CDR3 consists of 14 residues. The V gene lost 2 bases and the J gene lost 2 bases, with 9 bases spanning the gap. The CDR3 nucleotides read TGTGCCATCAGTGAGCAGGGACTGAACTATGGCTACACCTTC. It specifies CAISEQGLNYGYTF.

The V gene is TRBV19, the J gene TRBJ1-5; 12 bases match TRBD1. CDR1 and CDR2 from the germline V gene are LNHDA and SQIVND (reference sequence). There are 22 residues in the CDR3. V gave up 3 bases and J gave up 0 bases; unmatched junction bases: 18. Written as DNA, the CDR3 is TGTGCCAGTAGTATTGGGACAGGGGGCGCCTATTCAGAGGACTATAGCAATCAGCCCCAGCATTTT. This codes for CASSIGTGGAYSEDYSNQPQHF.

With regard to this clone: At one boundary the junction diverges from the germline segment, which might be a read error. The V call is TRBV30, the J call TRBJ1-2, with TRBD1 matching over 11 bases. The CDR3 length is 12 residues. From germline, CDR1 is GTSNPN and CDR2 SVGIG (reference sequence). DNA for the CDR3: TGTGCCTGGAGTATTGGGACAGGGGGAGCTCACTTC. Residues: CAWSIGTGGAHF.

This clone turned up a few times. CDR3 coding DNA: TGCGCCAGCAGTCTCAGGGATACGGGACTAGCCTACAATGAGCAGTTCTTC. Protein: CASSLRDTGLAYNEQFF. This rearrangement joins TRBV4-1 to TRBJ2-1; TRBD2 agrees at 8 bases. The trim removed 6 bases at V and 2 bases at J, leaving 12 bases unmatched. The CDR3 has 17 amino acids. Germline CDR1 MGHRA, CDR2 YSYEKL.

DNA for the CDR3: TGTGCCAGCAGCCCACGGGACAGGGTCACAGATACGCAGTATTTT. Translation gives CASSPRDRVTDTQYF. The chain joins TRBV14 to TRBJ2-3; 9 bases line up with TRBD1. CDR1 SGHDN and CDR2 FVKESK come from the germline V gene. After removal of 4 bases from V and 2 bases from J, the junction contained 4 bases not matched to a gene. The CDR3 is 15 residues long.

This chain connects TRBV7-2 to TRBJ2-7; D may be TRBD2 (7 bases). CDR1 is SGHTA, CDR2 FQGNSA, per germline. The CDR3 is 17 residues long. The V end lost 1 base, the J end lost 4 bases, and 20 bases lay between the germline ends. The CDR3 protein is CASSLVGRVQGGYEQYF. The CDR3 coding sequence is TGTGCCAGCAGCTTAGTCGGTCGGGTACAGGGAGGGTACGAGCAGTACTTC. The full variable domain, completed using reference TRBV7-2 and TRBJ2-7, is GAGVSQSPSNKVTEKGKDVELRCDPISGHTALYWYRQSLGQGLEFLIYFQGNSAPDKSGLPSDRFSAERTGGSVSTLTIQRTQQEDSAVYLCASSLVGRVQGGYEQYFGPGTRLTVT.